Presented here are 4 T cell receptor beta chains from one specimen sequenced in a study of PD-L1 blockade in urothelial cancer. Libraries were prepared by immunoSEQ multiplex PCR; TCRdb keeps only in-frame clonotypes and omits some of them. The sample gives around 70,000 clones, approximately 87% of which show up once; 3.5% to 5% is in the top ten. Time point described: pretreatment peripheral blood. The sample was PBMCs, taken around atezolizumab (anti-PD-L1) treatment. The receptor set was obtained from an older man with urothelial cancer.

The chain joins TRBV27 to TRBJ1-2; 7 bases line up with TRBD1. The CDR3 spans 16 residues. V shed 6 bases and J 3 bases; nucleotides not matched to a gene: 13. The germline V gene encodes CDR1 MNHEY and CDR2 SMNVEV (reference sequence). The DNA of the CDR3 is TGTGCCAGCAGGAGGACAGGTGCGGTGGTGGACTATGGCTACACCTTC. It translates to CASRRTGAVVDYGYTF.

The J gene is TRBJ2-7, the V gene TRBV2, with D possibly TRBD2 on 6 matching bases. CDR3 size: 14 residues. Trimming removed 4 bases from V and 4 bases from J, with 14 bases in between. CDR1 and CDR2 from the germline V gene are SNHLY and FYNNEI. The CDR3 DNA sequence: TGTGCCAGCAGTGTGTGGGAGGAGGGATACGAGCAGTACTTC. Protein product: CASSVWEEGYEQYF.

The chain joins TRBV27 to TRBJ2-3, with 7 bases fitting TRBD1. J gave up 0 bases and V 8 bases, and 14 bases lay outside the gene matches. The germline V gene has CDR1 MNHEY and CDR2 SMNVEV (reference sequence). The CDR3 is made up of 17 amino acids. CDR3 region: CASARTGEETSTDTQYF. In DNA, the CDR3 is TGTGCCAGCGCGCGGACAGGAGAAGAAACTAGCACAGATACGCAGTATTTT.

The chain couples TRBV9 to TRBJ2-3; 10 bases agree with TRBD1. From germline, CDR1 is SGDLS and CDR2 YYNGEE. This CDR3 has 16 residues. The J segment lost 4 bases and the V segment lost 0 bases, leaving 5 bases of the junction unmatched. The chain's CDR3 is CASSVGRDRGSDTQYF. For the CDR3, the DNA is TGTGCCAGCAGCGTAGGTCGGGACAGGGGATCAGATACGCAGTATTTT.